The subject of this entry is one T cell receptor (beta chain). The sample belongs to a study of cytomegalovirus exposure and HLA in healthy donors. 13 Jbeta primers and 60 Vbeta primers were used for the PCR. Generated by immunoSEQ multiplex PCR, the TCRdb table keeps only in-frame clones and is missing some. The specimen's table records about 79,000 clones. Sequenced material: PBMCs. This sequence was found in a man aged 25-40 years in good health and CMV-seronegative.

The CDR3 here is CASSRSRSRVPPKETQYF. The CDR3 nucleotides are TGTGCCAGCAGTAGGTCGAGGAGCAGGGTGCCACCAAAAGAGACCCAGTACTTC. The chain is built from TRBV6-7 and TRBJ2-5, with D possibly being TRBD1 (5 bases). TRBV6-7 falls under the ORF class, with uncertain function. This CDR3 has 18 amino acids. V lost 5 bases and J lost 3, with 25 bases in between.